Shown below are 12 T cell receptor beta chains from a single sample sequenced in a study of T cells in Graves' hyperthyroidism and ophthalmopathy. The source material, RNA transcripts, was used to amplify TCR beta CDR3 regions. HTBI primers drove first-round RT-PCR of the TCR CDR3. One entry per CDR3 protein results from TCRdb running MiXCR on the multiplex PCR reads. The sample shows some 500,000 distinct CDR3 sequences, approximately 15% of them seen only once. Sample: blood. The receptor set was obtained from a woman in her late teens or twenties with Graves' hyperthyroidism.

This clonotype was seen ten or more times. The rearrangement links TRBV13 to TRBJ1-1; perhaps TRBD1 as D (5 bases). The germline gives CDR1 PRHDT, CDR2 FYEKMQ (reference sequence). V was clipped by 6 bases and J by 2 bases, with 19 bases between them. The CDR3 is 16 residues long. Here the CDR3 reads CASSPLLWGDNTEAFF. The CDR3 DNA reads TGTGCCAGCAGTCCCCTCCTTTGGGGGGACAACACTGAAGCTTTCTTT.

Points on this clonotype: This may be a read error, as it is one base from a much larger clone. The chain recombines TRBV30 with TRBJ1-5, with D unresolved. Trimming left V 3 bases short and J 5 bases short, with 14 bases between. The CDR3 consists of 14 residues. From germline, CDR1 is GTSNPN and CDR2 SVGIG (reference sequence). Here the CDR3 DNA reads TGTGCCTGGAGCCCGGATCACAGATATCAGCCCCAGCATTTT. Its translation: CAWSPDHRYQPQHF.

The V and J genes are TRBV18 and TRBJ1-1, with 8 bases identical to TRBD1. The germline V gene has CDR1 KGHSH and CDR2 LQKENI. CDR3 length: 16 amino acids. V lost 3 bases and J lost 1; bases outside the gene matches: 7. The CDR3 reads CASSPGTGRANTEAFF. CDR3 nucleotides: TGTGCCAGCTCACCCGGGACAGGTCGCGCGAACACTGAAGCTTTCTTT. The whole variable domain, filled in from reference TRBV18 and TRBJ1-1, reads NAGVMQNPRHLVRRRGQEARLRCSPMKGHSHVYWYRQLPEEGLKFMVYLQKENIIDESGMPKERFSAEFPKEGPSILRIQQVVRGDSAAYFCASSPGTGRANTEAFFGQGTRLTVV.

This clonotype was seen more than once but under ten times. The rearrangement uses TRBV18 and TRBJ1-5; maybe TRBD1 (5 bases). The CDR3 covers 16 residues. The V and J ends lost 4 bases and 2 bases respectively, with 15 bases between them. Germline V gives CDR1 KGHSH, CDR2 LQKENI. CDR3 sequence reads: CASSLAGDRGNQPQHF. The CDR3 nucleotides read TGTGCCAGCTCACTAGCGGGGGATAGAGGCAATCAGCCCCAGCATTTT.

This clonotype was counted at least ten times. The chain employs TRBV3-1 and TRBJ2-1; D is uncertain. Per germline, CDR1 LGHDT and CDR2 YNNKEL (reference sequence). The CDR3 consists of 15 residues. V shed 4 bases and J shed 0 bases, with 10 bases lying between them. CDR3 nucleotides: TGTGCCAGCAGCCCCCGTACGAGCTCCTACAATGAGCAGTTCTTC. Translated: CASSPRTSSYNEQFF.

The genes are TRBV12-3 or TRBV12-4 and TRBJ1-3; D gene uncertain. V was trimmed by 10 bases and J by 0 bases, leaving 22 bases between them. This CDR3 comprises 17 residues. The CDR3 protein is CANSPRVLQSSGNTIYF. Written as DNA, the CDR3 is TGTGCCAACAGCCCGAGGGTTTTACAGAGCTCTGGAAACACCATATATTTT.

This chain connects TRBV6-1 to TRBJ2-1; unclear D gene. This CDR3 has 10 residues. Looked up from germline, CDR1 is MNHNS and CDR2 is SASEGT. Trimming left V 2 bases short and J 12 bases short, with 5 bases between. The CDR3 region is CASSEFVQFF. CDR3 in DNA: TGTGCCAGCAGTGAATTTGTGCAGTTCTTC.

The chain links TRBV6-5 to TRBJ1-6; 8 bases map to TRBD1. This CDR3 spans 14 amino acids. The ends lost 6 bases at V and 10 bases at J; junction bases unmatched: 8. The V gene's germline CDR1 is MNHEY and CDR2 SVGAGI. In DNA form, the CDR3 reads TGTGCCAGCAGAACCGTGACAGGGGAATCACCCCTCCACTTT. Translation gives CASRTVTGESPLHF.

The rearrangement links TRBV6-2 or TRBV6-3 to TRBJ2-4, with D unresolved. The V gene's germline CDR1 is MNHEY and CDR2 SVGEGT. The CDR3 has 17 amino acids. V lost 2 bases and J 1 base, leaving 15 bases between the germline ends. For the CDR3, the DNA is TGTGCCAGCAGTTACGGACCCGGGCTATCGGCCAAAAACATTCAGTACTTC. It is translated as CASSYGPGLSAKNIQYF.

This clonotype showed up many times. The chain uses TRBV6-1 and TRBJ2-7; TRBD2 agrees at 14 bases. CDR3 length: 15 amino acids. Unmatched junction bases numbered 4, after V lost 6 bases and J lost 3 bases. Germline V gene lookup returns CDR1 MNHNS and CDR2 SASEGT. The DNA of the CDR3 is TGTGCCAGCAGAAGACTAGCGGGAGGGGGCTACGAGCAGTACGTC. Translated, it gives CASRRLAGGGYEQYV.

This clonotype was seen more than once but under ten times. The rearrangement uses TRBV20-1 and TRBJ2-7, with 8 bases that match TRBD2. Looked up from germline, CDR1 is DFQATT and CDR2 is SNEGSKA (reference sequence). The CDR3 is 14 residues long. The V segment lost 5 bases and the J segment 3 bases; nucleotides outside the gene matches: 9. Here the CDR3 DNA reads TGCAGTGCTCGGTCTAGCGGGCAGAGCTACGAGCAGTACTTC. Protein: CSARSSGQSYEQYF.

The sample holds many counts of this clonotype. The rearrangement uses TRBV5-5 and TRBJ1-2; tentative D call: TRBD1 (5 bases). V lost 3 bases, J lost 6 bases, and 24 bases lay in between. The CDR3 sequence is 17 residues long. Germline lookup yields CDR1 SGHKS and CDR2 YYEKEE (reference sequence). CDR3: CASSSPGQGAPRDGYTF. The CDR3 DNA reads TGTGCCAGCAGCTCCCCCGGGCAAGGGGCTCCGCGGGATGGCTACACCTTC.